The clone carrying this T cell receptor beta chain occurred a few times. These data come from a study of early stage breast cancer tumors. The overall study: Average read coverage per sample was roughly 9.3-fold.

Each sample had two DNA replicates, 0.5 to 0.65 ug blood or around 1.6 ug tissue. Clones were read by immunoSEQ multiplex PCR, and TCRdb kept only the in-frame ones, dropping some. The sample holds some 72,000 clones, more than 65% seen once. Per germline, CDR1 LNHNV and CDR2 YYDKDF (reference sequence). J gave up 5 bases and V 5 bases, and 5 bases lay outside the gene matches. This CDR3 comprises 14 residues. The J gene is TRBJ1-4, the V gene TRBV15; 7 bases are shared with TRBD1. The clonotype was recovered from a person between 55 and 69 years old with breast cancer. Sequenced: blood. The DNA of the CDR3 is TGTGCCACCAGCCAGGGGGTTTTGAATGAAAAACTGTTTTTT. Its translation: CATSQGVLNEKLFF.